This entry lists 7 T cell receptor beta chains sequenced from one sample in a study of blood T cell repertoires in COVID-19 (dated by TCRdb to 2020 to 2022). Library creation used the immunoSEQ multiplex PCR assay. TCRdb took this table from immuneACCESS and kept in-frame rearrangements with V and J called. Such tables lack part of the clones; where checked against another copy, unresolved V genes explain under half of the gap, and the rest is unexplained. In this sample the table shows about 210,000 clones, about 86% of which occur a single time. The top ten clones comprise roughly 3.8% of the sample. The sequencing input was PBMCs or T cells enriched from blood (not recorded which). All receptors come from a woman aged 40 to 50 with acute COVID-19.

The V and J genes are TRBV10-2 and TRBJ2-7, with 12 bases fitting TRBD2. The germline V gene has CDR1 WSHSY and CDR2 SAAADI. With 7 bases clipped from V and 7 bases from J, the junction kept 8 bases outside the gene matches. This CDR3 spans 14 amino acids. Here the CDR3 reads CASISSGRASEQYF. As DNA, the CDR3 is TGCGCCAGCATTTCTAGCGGGAGGGCCTCAGAGCAGTACTTC.

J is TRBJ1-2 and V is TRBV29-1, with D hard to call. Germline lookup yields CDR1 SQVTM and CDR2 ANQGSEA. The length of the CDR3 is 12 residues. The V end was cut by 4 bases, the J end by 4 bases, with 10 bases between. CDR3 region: CSVANGIYGYTF. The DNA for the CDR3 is TGCAGCGTTGCTAACGGTATCTATGGCTACACCTTC.

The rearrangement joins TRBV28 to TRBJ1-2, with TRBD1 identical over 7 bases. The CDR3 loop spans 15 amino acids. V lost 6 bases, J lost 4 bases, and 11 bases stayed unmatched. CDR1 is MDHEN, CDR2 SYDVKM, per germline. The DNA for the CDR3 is TGTGCCAGCAGCATACCGGGACAGAGCATCTATGGCTACACCTTC. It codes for CASSIPGQSIYGYTF.

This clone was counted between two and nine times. CDR3 protein: CASKSPGTGPNTGELFF. The DNA for the CDR3 is TGTGCCAGCAAGAGTCCCGGGACAGGGCCGAACACCGGGGAGCTGTTTTTT. This chain joins TRBV27 and TRBJ2-2, with 9 nucleotides matching TRBD1. V was pared by 7 bases and J by 0 bases, with 9 bases of the junction left unmatched. This CDR3 spans 17 amino acids. CDR1 is MNHEY and CDR2 is SMNVEV in the germline V gene (reference sequence).

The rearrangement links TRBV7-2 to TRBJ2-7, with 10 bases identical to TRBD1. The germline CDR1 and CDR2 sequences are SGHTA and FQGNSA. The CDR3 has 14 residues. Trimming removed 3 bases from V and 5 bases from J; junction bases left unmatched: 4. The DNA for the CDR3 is TGTGCCAGCAGCTTTCCCGGGACAGGGGACGAGCAGTACTTC. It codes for CASSFPGTGDEQYF.

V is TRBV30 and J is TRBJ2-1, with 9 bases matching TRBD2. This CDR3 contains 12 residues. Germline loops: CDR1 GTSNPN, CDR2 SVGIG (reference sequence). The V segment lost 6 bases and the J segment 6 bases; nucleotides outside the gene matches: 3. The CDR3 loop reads CACPGLANEQFF. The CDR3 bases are TGTGCCTGTCCGGGACTAGCCAATGAGCAGTTCTTC.

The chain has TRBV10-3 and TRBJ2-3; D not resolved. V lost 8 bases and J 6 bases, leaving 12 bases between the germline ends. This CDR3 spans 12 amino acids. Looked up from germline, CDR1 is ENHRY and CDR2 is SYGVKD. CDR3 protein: CAIGLPGDTQYF. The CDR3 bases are TGTGCCATCGGCCTACCCGGGGATACGCAGTATTTT.